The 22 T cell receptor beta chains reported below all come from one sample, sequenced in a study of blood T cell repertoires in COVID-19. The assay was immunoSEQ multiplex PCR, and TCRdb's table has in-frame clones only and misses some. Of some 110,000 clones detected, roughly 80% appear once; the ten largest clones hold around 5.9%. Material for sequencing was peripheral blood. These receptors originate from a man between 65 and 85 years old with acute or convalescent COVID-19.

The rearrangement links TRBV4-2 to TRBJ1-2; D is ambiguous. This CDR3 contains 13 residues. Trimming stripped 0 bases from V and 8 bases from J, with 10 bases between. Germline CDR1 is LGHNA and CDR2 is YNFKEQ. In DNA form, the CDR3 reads TGTGCCAGCAGCCAAGATAGTGGGCAAGGCTACACCTTC. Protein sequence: CASSQDSGQGYTF.

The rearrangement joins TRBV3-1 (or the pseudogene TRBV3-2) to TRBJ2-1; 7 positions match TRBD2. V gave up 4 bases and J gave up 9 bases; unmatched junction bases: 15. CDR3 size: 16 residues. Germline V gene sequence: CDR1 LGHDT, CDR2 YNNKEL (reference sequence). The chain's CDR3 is CASSPAKAGEWGEQFF. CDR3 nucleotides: TGTGCCAGCAGCCCCGCGAAGGCGGGAGAGTGGGGTGAGCAGTTCTTC.

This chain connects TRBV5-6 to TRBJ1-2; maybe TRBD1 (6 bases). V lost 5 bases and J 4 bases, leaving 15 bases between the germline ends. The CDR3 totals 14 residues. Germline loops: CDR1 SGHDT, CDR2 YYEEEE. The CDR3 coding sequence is TGTGCCAGCAGGTCCTCTACAGGGTTCTATGGCTACACCTTC. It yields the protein CASRSSTGFYGYTF.

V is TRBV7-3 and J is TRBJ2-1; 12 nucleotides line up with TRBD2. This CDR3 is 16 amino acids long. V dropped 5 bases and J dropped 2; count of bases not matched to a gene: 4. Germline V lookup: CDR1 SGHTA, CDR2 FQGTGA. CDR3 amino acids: CASSLRTSGAYNEQFF. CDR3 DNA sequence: TGTGCCAGCAGCCTACGGACTAGCGGGGCCTACAATGAGCAGTTCTTC. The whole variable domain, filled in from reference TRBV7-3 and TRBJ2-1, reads GAGVSQTPSNKVTEKGKYVELRCDPISGHTALYWYRQSLGQGPEFLIYFQGTGAADDSGLPNDRFFAVRPEGSVSTLKIQRTERGDSAVYLCASSLRTSGAYNEQFFGPGTRLTVL.

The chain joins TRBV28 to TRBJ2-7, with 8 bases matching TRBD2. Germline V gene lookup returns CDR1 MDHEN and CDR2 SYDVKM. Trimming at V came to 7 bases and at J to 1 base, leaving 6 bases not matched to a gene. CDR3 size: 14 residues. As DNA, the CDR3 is TGTGCCAGCACCCAAGCGGGAGATTCCTACGAGCAGTACTTC. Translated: CASTQAGDSYEQYF.

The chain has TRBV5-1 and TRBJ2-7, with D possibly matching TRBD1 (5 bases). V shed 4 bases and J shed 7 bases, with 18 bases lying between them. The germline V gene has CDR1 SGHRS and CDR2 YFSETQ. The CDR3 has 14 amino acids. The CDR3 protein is CASSQDGRELEQYF. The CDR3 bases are TGCGCCAGCAGCCAGGACGGCAGGGAATTAGAGCAGTACTTC. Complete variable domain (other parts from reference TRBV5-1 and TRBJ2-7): KAGVTQTPRYLIKTRGQQVTLSCSPISGHRSVSWYQQTPGQGLQFLFEYFSETQRNKGNFPGRFSGRQFSNSRSEMNVSTLELGDSALYLCASSQDGRELEQYFGPGTRLTVT.

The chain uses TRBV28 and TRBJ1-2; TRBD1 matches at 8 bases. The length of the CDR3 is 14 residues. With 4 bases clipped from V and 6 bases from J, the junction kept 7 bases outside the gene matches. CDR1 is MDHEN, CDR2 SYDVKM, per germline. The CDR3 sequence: CASSSQTGAHGYTF. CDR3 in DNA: TGTGCCAGCAGTTCCCAGACAGGGGCGCATGGCTACACCTTC.

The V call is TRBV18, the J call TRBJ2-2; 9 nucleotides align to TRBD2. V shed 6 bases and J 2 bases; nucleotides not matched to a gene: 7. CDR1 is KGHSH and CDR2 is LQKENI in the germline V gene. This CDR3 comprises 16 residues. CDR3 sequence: CASSMTSGLNTGELFF. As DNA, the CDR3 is TGTGCCAGCTCCATGACTAGCGGATTAAACACCGGGGAGCTGTTTTTT. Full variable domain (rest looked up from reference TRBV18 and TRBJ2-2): NAGVMQNPRHLVRRRGQEARLRCSPMKGHSHVYWYRQLPEEGLKFMVYLQKENIIDESGMPKERFSAEFPKEGPSILRIQQVVRGDSAAYFCASSMTSGLNTGELFFGEGSRLTVL.

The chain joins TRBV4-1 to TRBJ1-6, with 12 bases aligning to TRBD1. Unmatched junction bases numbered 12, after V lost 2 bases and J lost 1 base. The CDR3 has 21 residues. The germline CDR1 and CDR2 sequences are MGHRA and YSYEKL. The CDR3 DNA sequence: TGCGCCAGCAGCCAATGGGACGGGACAGGGGGCTTTTTGTCCTATAATTCACCCCTCCACTTT. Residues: CASSQWDGTGGFLSYNSPLHF.

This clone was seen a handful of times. CDR3 DNA sequence: TGTGCCAGCAGTGAAGGGGAGGGGGACACAGATACGCAGTATTTT. It codes for CASSEGEGDTDTQYF. The chain joins TRBV2 to TRBJ2-3; D might be TRBD2 (7 bases). V dropped 1 base and J dropped 2 bases, with 10 bases sitting between them. CDR3 size: 15 residues. Germline V CDR1 and CDR2: SNHLY, FYNNEI.

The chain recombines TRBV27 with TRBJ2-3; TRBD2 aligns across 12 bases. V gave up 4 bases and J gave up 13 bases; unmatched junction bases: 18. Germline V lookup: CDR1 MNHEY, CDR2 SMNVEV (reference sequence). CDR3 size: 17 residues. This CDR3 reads CASSSGGASGRASGKYF. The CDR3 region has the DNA TGTGCCAGCAGTTCAGGCGGGGCTAGCGGGAGGGCTTCGGGGAAGTATTTT.

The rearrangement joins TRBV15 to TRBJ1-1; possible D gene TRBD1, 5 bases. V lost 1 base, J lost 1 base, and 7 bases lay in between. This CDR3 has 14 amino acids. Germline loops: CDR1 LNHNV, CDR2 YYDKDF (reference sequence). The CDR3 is CATSRGGTNTEAFF. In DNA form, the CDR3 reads TGTGCCACCAGCAGAGGGGGCACGAACACTGAAGCTTTCTTT. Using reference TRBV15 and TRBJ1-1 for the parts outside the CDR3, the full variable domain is DAMVIQNPRYQVTQFGKPVTLSCSQTLNHNVMYWYQQKSSQAPKLLFHYYDKDFNNEADTPDNFQSRRPNTSFCFLDIRSPGLGDTAMYLCATSRGGTNTEAFFGQGTRLTVV.

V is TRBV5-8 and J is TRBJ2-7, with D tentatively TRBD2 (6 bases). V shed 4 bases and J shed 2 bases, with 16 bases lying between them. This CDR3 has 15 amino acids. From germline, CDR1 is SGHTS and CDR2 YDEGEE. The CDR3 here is CASSGNIGGAYEQYF. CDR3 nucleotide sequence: TGTGCCAGCAGCGGTAATATCGGGGGAGCCTACGAGCAGTACTTC.

The CDR3 nucleotides are TGTGCCAGCAGTTCCCTCGGACAGGGCTACAATGAGCAGTTCTTC. This codes for CASSSLGQGYNEQFF. The chain is built from TRBV7-2 and TRBJ2-1; TRBD1 aligns across 8 bases. The CDR3 totals 15 residues. Germline CDR1 SGHTA, CDR2 FQGNSA. The ends lost 6 bases at V and 3 bases at J; junction bases unmatched: 7.

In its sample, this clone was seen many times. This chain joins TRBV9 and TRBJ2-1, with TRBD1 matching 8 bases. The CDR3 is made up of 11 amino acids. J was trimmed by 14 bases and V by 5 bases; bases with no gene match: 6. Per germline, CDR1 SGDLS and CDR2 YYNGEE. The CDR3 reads CASSAGQGEFF. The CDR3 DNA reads TGTGCCAGCAGTGCCGGACAGGGAGAGTTCTTC.

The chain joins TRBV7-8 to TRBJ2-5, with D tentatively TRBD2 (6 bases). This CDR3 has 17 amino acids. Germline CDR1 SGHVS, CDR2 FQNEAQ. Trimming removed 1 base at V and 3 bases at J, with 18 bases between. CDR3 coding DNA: TGTGCCAGCAGCTTAGGTTTAAGGGTGGGAGGAAAAGAGACCCAGTACTTC. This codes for CASSLGLRVGGKETQYF. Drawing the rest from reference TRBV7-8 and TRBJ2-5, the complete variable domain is GAGVSQSPRYKVAKRGQDVALRCDPISGHVSLFWYQQALGQGPEFLTYFQNEAQLDKSGLPSDRFFAERPEGSVSTLKIQRTQQEDSAVYLCASSLGLRVGGKETQYFGPGTRLLVL.

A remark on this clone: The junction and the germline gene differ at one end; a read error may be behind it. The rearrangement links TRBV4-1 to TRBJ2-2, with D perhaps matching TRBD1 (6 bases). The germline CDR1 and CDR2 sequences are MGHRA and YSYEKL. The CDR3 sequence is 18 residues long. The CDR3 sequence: CARSQPPPRGKSTGELFF. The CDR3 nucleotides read TGCGCCCGCAGCCAGCCCCCCCCCAGGGGAAAGAGCACCGGGGAGCTGTTTTTT.

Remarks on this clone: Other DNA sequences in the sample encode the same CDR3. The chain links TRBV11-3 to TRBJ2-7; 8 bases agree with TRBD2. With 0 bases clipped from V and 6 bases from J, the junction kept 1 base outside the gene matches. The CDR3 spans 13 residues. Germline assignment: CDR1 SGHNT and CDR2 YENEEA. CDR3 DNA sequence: TGTGCCAGCAGCTTAGATCGGGGGGGCGAGCAGTACTTC. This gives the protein CASSLDRGGEQYF.

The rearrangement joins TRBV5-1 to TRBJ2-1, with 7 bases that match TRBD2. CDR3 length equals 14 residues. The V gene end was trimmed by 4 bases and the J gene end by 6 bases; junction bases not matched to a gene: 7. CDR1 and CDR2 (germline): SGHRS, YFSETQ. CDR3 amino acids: CASSPGASGNEQFF. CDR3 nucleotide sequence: TGCGCCAGCAGCCCGGGCGCTAGCGGCAATGAGCAGTTCTTC.

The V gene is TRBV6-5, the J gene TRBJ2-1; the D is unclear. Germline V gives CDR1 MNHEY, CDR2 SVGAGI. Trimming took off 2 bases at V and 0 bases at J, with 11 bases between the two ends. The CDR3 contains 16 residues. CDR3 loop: CASSYAALSSYNEQFF. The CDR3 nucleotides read TGTGCCAGCAGTTACGCGGCGCTGAGCTCCTACAATGAGCAGTTCTTC.

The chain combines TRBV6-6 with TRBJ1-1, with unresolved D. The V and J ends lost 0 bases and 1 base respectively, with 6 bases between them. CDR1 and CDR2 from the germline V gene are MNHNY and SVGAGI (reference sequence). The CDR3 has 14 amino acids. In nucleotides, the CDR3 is TGTGCCAGCAGTTACTCGGAGGGGAACACTGAAGCTTTCTTT. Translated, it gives CASSYSEGNTEAFF.

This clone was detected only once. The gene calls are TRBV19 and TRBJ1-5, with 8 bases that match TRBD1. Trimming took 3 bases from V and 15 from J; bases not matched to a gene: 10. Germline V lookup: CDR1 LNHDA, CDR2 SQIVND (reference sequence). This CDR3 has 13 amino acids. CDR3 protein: CASSIQVRGRLHF. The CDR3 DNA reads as TGTGCCAGTAGTATTCAGGTCAGGGGGCGACTGCATTTT.